This is a list of T cell receptor beta chains from one sample in a study of blood T cell repertoires in COVID-19. Produced via immunoSEQ multiplex PCR; TCRdb's table is partial and in-frame only. The repertoire holds around 72,000 clones, with roughly 80% as singletons. Source material: peripheral blood. These receptors were taken from a woman at least 80 years old with acute or convalescent COVID-19. Both conserved end residues are part of each CDR3. Each record gives: J gene, V gene, D gene, clone size, CDR3 DNA, CDR3 protein. The D gene is left open where the match is weak. Clone sizes are given selectively: once, few, many, or a class where the clone is expanded.

>TRBJ1-6|TRBV6-1|TRBD1|.
TGTGCCAGCAGTGCACCAGGACAGGGAGTAGATTCCTATAATTCACCCCTCCACTTT
CASSAPGQGVDSYNSPLHF
>TRBJ2-5|TRBV15|.|.
TGTGCCACCAGCAGAGACCGATCGGTGTCACGGGAGACCCAGTACTTC
CATSRDRSVSRETQYF
>TRBJ1-2|TRBV6-5|.|.
TGTGCCAGCAGTAAAACAGGGCTTGGCTACACCTTC
CASSKTGLGYTF
>TRBJ1-1|TRBV30|TRBD1|.
TGTGCCTGGAGTGTATTGAGGGGGCATCTGAACACTGAAGCTTTCTTT
CAWSVLRGHLNTEAFF
>TRBJ2-1|TRBV10-1|.|few
TGCGCCAGCAGTGAGTCGAGGGCGGGGTTTATCAATGAGCAGTTCTTC
CASSESRAGFINEQFF
>TRBJ1-2|TRBV7-9|.|.
TGTGCCAGCAGCTTTTCAGGGGCCAGGGAAGGTGATGGCTACACCTTC
CASSFSGAREGDGYTF
>TRBJ1-2|TRBV7-9|.|.
TGTGCCAGCAGCGGGAGACATGGCTACACCTTC
CASSGRHGYTF
>TRBJ2-5|TRBV5-6|TRBD2|once
TGTGCCAGCAGCCTAACTAGCGGGAGATCACGCTGGGAGACCCAGTACTTC
CASSLTSGRSRWETQYF
>TRBJ1-5|TRBV6-5|.|few
TGTGCCAGCAGTTCCGCGGTATTTTCGCCCCAGCATTTT
CASSSAVFSPQHF
>TRBJ1-4|TRBV10-3|.|.
TGTGCCATCAGTGAGGGACCGCCGGGGATGGAAAAACTGTTTTTT
CAISEGPPGMEKLFF
>TRBJ1-2|TRBV28|TRBD1|.
TGTGCCAGCAGTTACAGGGGCTATGGCTACACCTTC
CASSYRGYGYTF
>TRBJ2-5|TRBV7-9|TRBD1|.
TGTGCCAGCAGCCGGACAGGGTTGGAGACCCAGTACTTC
CASSRTGLETQYF
>TRBJ1-5|TRBV7-3|TRBD1|.
TGTGCCAGCAGTCCCCAGGGGGCCAATCAGCCCCAGCATTTT
CASSPQGANQPQHF
>TRBJ1-1|TRBV30|.|.
TGTGCCTGGAGACTAAACGTAGGAACTGAAGCTTTCTTT
CAWRLNVGTEAFF
>TRBJ2-1|TRBV19|.|.
TGTGCCAGTAGTATTGAGCGGAATGCCTACAATGAGCAGTTCTTC
CASSIERNAYNEQFF
>TRBJ2-1|TRBV7-9|.|.
TGTGCCAGCAGCTTAGCGGGGGGGCTACACAATGAGCAGTTCTTC
CASSLAGGLHNEQFF
>TRBJ1-1|TRBV5-5|.|.
TGTGCCAGCAGCTTGAGCCACTTTTTGGGGGGCACTGAAGCTTTCTTT
CASSLSHFLGGTEAFF
>TRBJ2-5|TRBV25-1|TRBD2|.
TGTGCCAGCAGTGAAGGCGGACTAGGGGCAGAGACCCAGTACTTC
CASSEGGLGAETQYF
>TRBJ2-1|TRBV7-2|TRBD2|.
TGTGCCAGCAGCTCATACGGACTAGCGGGAGAAGAGCAGTTCTTC
CASSSYGLAGEEQFF
>TRBJ2-5|TRBV5-6|TRBD1|few
TGTGCCAGCAGCTTGAGGGGGCGAGCCCAAGAGACCCAGTACTTC
CASSLRGRAQETQYF
>TRBJ1-2|TRBV18|.|.
TGTGCCAGCTCACCACCGAACAGGGCGGAAGGCTACACCTTC
CASSPPNRAEGYTF
>TRBJ2-6|TRBV2|TRBD1|few
TGTGCCAGCAGTCCACAGGGGGCTGGGGCCAACGTCCTGACTTTC
CASSPQGAGANVLTF
>TRBJ1-4|TRBV5-1|.|.
TGCGCCAGCAAAAATGGCGGTCTCGCCCAGGAAAAACTGTTTTTT
CASKNGGLAQEKLFF
>TRBJ1-1|TRBV7-3|.|once
TGTGCCAGCAGCTTAGGAGGAAAGGCTGAAGCTTTCTTT
CASSLGGKAEAFF
>TRBJ1-2|TRBV18|TRBD1|.
TGTGCCAGCTCACCAGTTACACCGGGACAGGGCTATGGCTACACCTTC
CASSPVTPGQGYGYTF
>TRBJ2-7|TRBV2|TRBD2|.
TGTGCCAGCAGTCCTGGACTAGCGGGAGTTCTGTACTTC
CASSPGLAGVLYF
>TRBJ2-1|TRBV7-2|.|.
TGTGCCAGCAGCTTTCTCGGGGGTCTTCGGACGAATGAGCAGTTCTTC
CASSFLGGLRTNEQFF
>TRBJ2-1|TRBV11-3|TRBD2|few
TGTGCCAGCAGCTTATCGCCGTCCCGGACTAGCCCCTCCAATGAGCAGTTCTTC
CASSLSPSRTSPSNEQFF
>TRBJ2-5|TRBV19|TRBD2|.
TGTGCCAGTAGTATACCCCTAGCGGGAGTCACCGGGTACCAAGAGACCCAGTACTTC
CASSIPLAGVTGYQETQYF
>TRBJ2-5|TRBV19|TRBD2|.
TGTGCCAGTATGGTGGCGGGAGTATCTGGAGAGACCCAGTACTTC
CASMVAGVSGETQYF
>TRBJ1-5|TRBV6-2/TRBV6-3|TRBD1|once
TGTGCCAGCAGTCCAGGGGGTAGCCGGGGTTTCGGCAATCAGCCCCAGCATTTT
CASSPGGSRGFGNQPQHF
>TRBJ2-7|TRBV5-1|TRBD1|.
TGCGCCAGCAGCTTGGTCGGGACAGTCTCCTACGAGCAGTACTTC
CASSLVGTVSYEQYF
>TRBJ1-2|TRBV18|.|.
TGTGCCAGCTCACCACTGTCGCAGGGGAACTATGGCTACACCTTC
CASSPLSQGNYGYTF
>TRBJ1-5|TRBV19|.|.
TGTGCCACAACCACCGGGGGCAATCAGCCCCAGCATTTT
CATTTGGNQPQHF
>TRBJ2-7|TRBV13|TRBD2|.
TGTGCCAGCAGCTCGGGACTAGCGGGAGACGAGCAGTACTTC
CASSSGLAGDEQYF
>TRBJ2-7|TRBV6-5|.|.
TGTGCCAGCGGATCGGGGGTTTACGAGCAGTACTTC
CASGSGVYEQYF
>TRBJ1-4|TRBV10-3|TRBD1|few
TGTGCCACCAGGACAGGGGGGGTTCGTGAAAAACTGTTTTTT
CATRTGGVREKLFF
>TRBJ1-6|TRBV19|.|.
TGTGCCAGTAGTTCGGGAAATTCACCCCTCCACTTT
CASSSGNSPLHF
>TRBJ2-5|TRBV7-2|TRBD2|.
TGTGCCAGCAGCTGGGGACTAGCGGGGAAACAAGAGACCCAGTACTTC
CASSWGLAGKQETQYF
>TRBJ2-1|TRBV3-1/TRBV3-2|.|.
TGTGCCAGCAGCCAAGCCAGAGGGGGCTACAATGAGCAGTTCTTC
CASSQARGGYNEQFF
>TRBJ2-7|TRBV10-2|TRBD2|medium-sized
TGCGCCAGCAGGTACGGGACTAGCGGGCAGTACGAGCAGTACTTC
CASRYGTSGQYEQYF
>TRBJ2-2|TRBV19|.|few
TGTGCCAGTAGTATAGGGAGGGCGACCGGGGAGCTGTTTTTT
CASSIGRATGELFF
>TRBJ2-4|TRBV11-2|TRBD2|.
TGTGCCAGCACCCTAGGACTAGACAAAAACATTCAGTACTTC
CASTLGLDKNIQYF
>TRBJ1-1|TRBV2|.|.
TGTGCCAGCAGTGACTGGAGGGGCACTGAAGCTTTCTTT
CASSDWRGTEAFF
>TRBJ1-4|TRBV28|TRBD1|.
TGTGCCAGCAGAGAGGACAGGGGTAATGAAAAACTGTTTTTT
CASREDRGNEKLFF